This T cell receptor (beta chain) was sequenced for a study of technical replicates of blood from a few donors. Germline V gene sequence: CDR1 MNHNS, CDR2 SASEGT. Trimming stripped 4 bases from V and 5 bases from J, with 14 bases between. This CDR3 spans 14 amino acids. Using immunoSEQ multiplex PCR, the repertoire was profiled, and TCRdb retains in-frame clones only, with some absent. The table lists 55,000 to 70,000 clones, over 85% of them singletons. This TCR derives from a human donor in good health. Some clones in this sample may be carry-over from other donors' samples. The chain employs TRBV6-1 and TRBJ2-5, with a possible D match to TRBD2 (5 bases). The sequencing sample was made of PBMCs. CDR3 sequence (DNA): TGTGCCAGCAGTGTCCGGACTTTGGGGGAGACCCAGTACTTC. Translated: CASSVRTLGETQYF.